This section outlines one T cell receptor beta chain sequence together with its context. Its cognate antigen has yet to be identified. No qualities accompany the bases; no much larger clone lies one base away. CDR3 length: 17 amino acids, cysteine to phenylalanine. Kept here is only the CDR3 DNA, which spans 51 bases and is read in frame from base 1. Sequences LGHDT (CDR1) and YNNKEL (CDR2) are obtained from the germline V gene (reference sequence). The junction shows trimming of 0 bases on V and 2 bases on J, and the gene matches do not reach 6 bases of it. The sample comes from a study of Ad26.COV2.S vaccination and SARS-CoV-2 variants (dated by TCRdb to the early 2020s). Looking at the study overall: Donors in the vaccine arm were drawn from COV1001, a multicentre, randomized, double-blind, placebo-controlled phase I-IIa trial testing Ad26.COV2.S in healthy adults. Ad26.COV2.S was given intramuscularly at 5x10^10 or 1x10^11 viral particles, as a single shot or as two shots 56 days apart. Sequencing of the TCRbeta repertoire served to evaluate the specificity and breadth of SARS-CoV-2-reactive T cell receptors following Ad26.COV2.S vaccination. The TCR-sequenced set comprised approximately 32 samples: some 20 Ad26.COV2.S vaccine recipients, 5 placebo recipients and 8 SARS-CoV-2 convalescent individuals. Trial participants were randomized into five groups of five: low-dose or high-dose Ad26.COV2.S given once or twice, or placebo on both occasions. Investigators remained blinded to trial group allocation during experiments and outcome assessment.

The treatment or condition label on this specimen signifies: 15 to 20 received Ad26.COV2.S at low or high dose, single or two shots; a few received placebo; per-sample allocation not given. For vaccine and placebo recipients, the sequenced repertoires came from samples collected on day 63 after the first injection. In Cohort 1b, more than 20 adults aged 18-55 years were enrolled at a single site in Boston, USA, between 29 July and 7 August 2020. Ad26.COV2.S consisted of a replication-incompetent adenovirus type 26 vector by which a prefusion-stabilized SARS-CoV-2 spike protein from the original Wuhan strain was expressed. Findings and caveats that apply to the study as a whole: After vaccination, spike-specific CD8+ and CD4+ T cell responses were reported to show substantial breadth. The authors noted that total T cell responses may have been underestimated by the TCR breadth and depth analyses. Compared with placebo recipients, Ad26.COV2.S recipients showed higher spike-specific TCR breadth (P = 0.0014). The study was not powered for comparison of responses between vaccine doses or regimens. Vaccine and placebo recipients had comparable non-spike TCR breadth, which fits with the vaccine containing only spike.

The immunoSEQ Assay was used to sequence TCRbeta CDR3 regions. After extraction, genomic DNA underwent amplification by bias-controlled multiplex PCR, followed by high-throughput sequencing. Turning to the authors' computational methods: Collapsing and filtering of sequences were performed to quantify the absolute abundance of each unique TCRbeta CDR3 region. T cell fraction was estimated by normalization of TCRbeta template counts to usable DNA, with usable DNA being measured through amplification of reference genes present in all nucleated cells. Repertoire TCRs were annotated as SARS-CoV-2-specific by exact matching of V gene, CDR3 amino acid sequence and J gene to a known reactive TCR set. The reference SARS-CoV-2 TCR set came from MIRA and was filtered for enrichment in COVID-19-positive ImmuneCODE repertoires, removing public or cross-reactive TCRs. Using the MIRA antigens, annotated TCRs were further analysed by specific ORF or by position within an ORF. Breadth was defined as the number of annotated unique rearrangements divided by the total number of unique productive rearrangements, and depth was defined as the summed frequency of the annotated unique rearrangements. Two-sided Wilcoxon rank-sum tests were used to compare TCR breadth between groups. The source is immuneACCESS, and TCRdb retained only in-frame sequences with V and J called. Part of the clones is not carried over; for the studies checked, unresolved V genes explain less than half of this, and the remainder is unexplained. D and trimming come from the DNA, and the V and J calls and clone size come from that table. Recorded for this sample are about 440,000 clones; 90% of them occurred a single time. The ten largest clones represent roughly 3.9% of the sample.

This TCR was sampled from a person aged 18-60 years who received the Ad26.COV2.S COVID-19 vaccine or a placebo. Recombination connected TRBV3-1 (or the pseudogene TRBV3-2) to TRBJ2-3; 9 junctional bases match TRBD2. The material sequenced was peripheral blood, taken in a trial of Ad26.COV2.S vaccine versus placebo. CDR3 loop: CASSQDPSGRLTDTQYF. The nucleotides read TGTGCCAGCAGCCAAGACCCCAGCGGGAGGCTCACAGATACGCAGTATTTT.